Listed here are 7 T cell receptor beta chains from one sample, sequenced in a study of cytomegalovirus exposure and HLA in healthy donors. Both 60 Vbeta primers and 13 Jbeta primers went into the PCR. Clones were read by immunoSEQ multiplex PCR, and TCRdb kept only the in-frame ones, dropping some. The sample gives some 170,000 clones, approximately 75% of which show up once; roughly 3.7% is in the top ten. Material: PBMCs. The receptors were sampled from a man aged 25 to 40 in good health and CMV-seropositive.

The rearrangement links TRBV30 to TRBJ1-6; D remains ambiguous. There are 15 residues in the CDR3. CDR1 and CDR2 (germline): GTSNPN, SVGIG (reference sequence). V was clipped by 0 bases and J by 13 bases, with 19 bases between them. CDR3 sequence: CAWSVPLTRFLPLHF. In DNA, the CDR3 is TGTGCCTGGAGTGTACCCCTCACCCGGTTTCTTCCCCTCCACTTT.

This chain joins TRBV2 and TRBJ1-2, with D possibly matching TRBD1 (5 bases). Per germline, CDR1 SNHLY and CDR2 FYNNEI. V lost 3 bases to trimming and J lost 5 bases, with 7 bases between them. This CDR3 comprises 12 residues. CDR3: CASSDRAYGYTF. The CDR3 nucleotides are TGTGCCAGCAGTGACAGGGCGTATGGCTACACCTTC.

The rearrangement links TRBV6-6 to TRBJ1-5; 9 bases are shared with TRBD1. The CDR3 has 14 amino acids. V lost 6 bases and J lost 7; bases outside the gene matches: 7. In germline, CDR1 is MNHNY, CDR2 SVGAGI (reference sequence). The CDR3 DNA is TGTGCCAGCAGCCTTGGACAGGGGACACAGCCCCAGCATTTT. It translates to CASSLGQGTQPQHF.

The V gene is TRBV2, the J gene TRBJ2-6; D might be TRBD1 (6 bases). The germline CDR1 and CDR2 sequences are SNHLY and FYNNEI. This CDR3 comprises 18 residues. V was shortened by 4 bases and J by 0 bases, with 16 bases between the two germline ends. CDR3 protein: CASSGWGQMNSGANVLTF. CDR3 DNA sequence: TGTGCCAGCAGTGGGTGGGGACAAATGAACTCTGGGGCCAACGTCCTGACTTTC.

The chain links TRBV7-9 to TRBJ1-1; D is ambiguous. The germline V gene encodes CDR1 SEHNR and CDR2 FQNEAQ (reference sequence). V gave up 4 bases and J gave up 1 base, with 4 bases separating them. The CDR3 extends over 12 amino acids. The CDR3 DNA reads TGTGCCAGCAGCTCCAGGAACACTGAAGCTTTCTTT. Its protein product is CASSSRNTEAFF.

This clone was observed once. The gene calls are TRBV4-3 and TRBJ2-6; D remains unclear. This CDR3 comprises 15 residues. CDR1 is LGHNA and CDR2 is YSLEER in the germline V gene. Deletions cut 1 base from V and 0 bases from J, with 4 bases between. DNA for the CDR3: TGCGCCAGCAGCCAAGGGCCCTCTGGGGCCAACGTCCTGACTTTC. Encoded protein: CASSQGPSGANVLTF.

The rearrangement joins TRBV20-1 to TRBJ2-7, with D perhaps matching TRBD1 (5 bases). The CDR3 spans 11 residues. Germline CDR1 is DFQATT and CDR2 is SNEGSKA (reference sequence). V was cut by 0 bases and J by 5 bases, with 5 bases left in between. The CDR3 nucleotides are TGCAGTGCTAGAGAACAGGACGAGCAGTACTTC. It encodes CSAREQDEQYF.